This T cell receptor (beta chain) appears in the sequencing data of a study of CD8 T cells in Susac syndrome. Per germline, CDR1 SQVTM and CDR2 ANQGSEA. The CDR3 spans 12 residues. V shed 4 bases and J shed 3 bases, with 10 bases lying between them. The RNA input was 0.5 to 1 ug, and it was reverse transcribed with random hexamers. Each CDR3 protein gets one entry after TCRdb re-called the immunoSEQ multiplex PCR reads with MiXCR. The repertoire consists of some 100,000 distinct CDR3 sequences, with nearly 97% occurring once and the leading ten covering less than 0.35%. The patients with Susac syndrome were individuals who fulfilled the recently defined diagnostic criteria for disease that was either definite or probable.

Material for sequencing was CD8+ T cells from PBMCs. This receptor was obtained from a human donor with Susac syndrome. The chain links TRBV29-1 to TRBJ2-7; no reliable D call. CDR3 protein: CSVVVADYEQYF. The CDR3 DNA is TGCAGCGTTGTGGTCGCAGACTACGAGCAGTACTTC.